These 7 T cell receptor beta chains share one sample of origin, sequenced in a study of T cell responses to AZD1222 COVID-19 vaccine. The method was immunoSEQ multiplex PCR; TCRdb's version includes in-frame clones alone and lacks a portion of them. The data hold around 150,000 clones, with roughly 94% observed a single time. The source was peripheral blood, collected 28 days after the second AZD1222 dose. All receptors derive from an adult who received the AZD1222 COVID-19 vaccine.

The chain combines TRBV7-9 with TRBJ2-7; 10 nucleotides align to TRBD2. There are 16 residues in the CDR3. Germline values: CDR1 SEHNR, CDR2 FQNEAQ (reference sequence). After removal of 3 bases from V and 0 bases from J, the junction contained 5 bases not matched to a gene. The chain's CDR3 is CASSFGLADTSYEQYF. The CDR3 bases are TGTGCCAGCAGCTTCGGACTAGCGGATACCTCCTACGAGCAGTACTTC.

CDR3 bases: TGTGCCAGCAGTTTAGAGTTAGCCGGGGACAGAAACACTGAAGCTTTCTTT. Translating gives CASSLELAGDRNTEAFF. The rearrangement links TRBV28 to TRBJ1-1, with 7 bases identical to TRBD1. The CDR3 has 17 residues. The trim removed 2 bases at V and 2 bases at J, leaving 11 bases unmatched. Germline CDR1 MDHEN, CDR2 SYDVKM.

CDR3 bases: TGTGCCAGCAGTTTAATGGGGAGAGGGACCCAGTACTTC. It specifies CASSLMGRGTQYF. The rearrangement links TRBV28 to TRBJ2-5, with TRBD2 as a possible D gene (5 bases). Germline CDR1 reads MDHEN; CDR2 reads SYDVKM. The length of the CDR3 is 13 residues. V lost 2 bases and J 7 bases, leaving 11 bases between the germline ends.

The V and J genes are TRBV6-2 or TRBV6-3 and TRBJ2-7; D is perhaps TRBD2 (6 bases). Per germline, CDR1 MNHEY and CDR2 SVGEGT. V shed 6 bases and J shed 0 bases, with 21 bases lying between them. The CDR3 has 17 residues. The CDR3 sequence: CASSYDLGRDHSYEQYF. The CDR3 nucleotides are TGTGCCAGCAGCTATGACCTTGGGCGGGACCACTCCTACGAGCAGTACTTC.

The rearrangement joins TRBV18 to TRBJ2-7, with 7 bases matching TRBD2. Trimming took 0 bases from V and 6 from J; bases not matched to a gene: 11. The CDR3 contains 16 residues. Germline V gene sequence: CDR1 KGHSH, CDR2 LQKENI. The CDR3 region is CASSPPGGLLALEQYF. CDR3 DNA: TGTGCCAGCTCACCACCGGGAGGGCTACTAGCGCTCGAGCAGTACTTC.

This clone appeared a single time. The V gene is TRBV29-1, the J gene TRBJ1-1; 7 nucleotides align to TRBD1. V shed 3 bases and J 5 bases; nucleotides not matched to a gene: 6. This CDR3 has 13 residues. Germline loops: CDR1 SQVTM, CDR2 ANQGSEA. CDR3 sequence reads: CSVDSTGQTEAFF. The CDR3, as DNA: TGCAGCGTTGATTCGACAGGGCAGACTGAAGCTTTCTTT.

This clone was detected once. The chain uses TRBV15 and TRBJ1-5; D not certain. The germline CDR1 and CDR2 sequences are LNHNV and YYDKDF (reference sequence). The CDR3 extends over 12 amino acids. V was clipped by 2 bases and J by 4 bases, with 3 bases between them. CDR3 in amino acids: CATSRSNQPQHF. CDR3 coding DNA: TGTGCCACCAGCAGAAGTAATCAGCCCCAGCATTTT.